Below, 12 T cell receptor beta chains from the same sample are listed, as sequenced in a study of CD39 and CD103 CD8 tumor-infiltrating T cells (dated by TCRdb to the late 2010s). Preparation of the library involved the immunoSEQ multiplex PCR assay. TCRdb took over this immuneACCESS table, retaining in-frame rearrangements with V and J assigned. Such tables are incomplete; in checked studies, under half of the missing clones stem from an unresolved V gene, and the remainder is unexplained. In all, the sample holds about 4,600 clones, and roughly 70% of those were seen once. The top ten hold 9.5% to 15% of the sample. The sample consisted of CD8+ T cells sorted from blood. The sample's cell subset or site label, in plain terms: total memory CD8 T cells (CD45RA-CCR7+/-) from blood or uninvolved lymph node. The receptors were gathered from a human donor with head and neck squamous cell carcinoma.

This chain connects TRBV19 to TRBJ1-2; unclear D gene. This CDR3 contains 13 residues. Trimming took off 6 bases at V and 6 bases at J, with 14 bases between the two ends. The germline V gene has CDR1 LNHDA and CDR2 SQIVND (reference sequence). The DNA for the CDR3 is TGTGCCAGTAGCCTGGCCGGGAGGAATGGCTACACCTTC. Its protein is CASSLAGRNGYTF.

This clone was seen more than once but under ten times. The genes are TRBV10-2 and TRBJ1-1; D may be TRBD1 (5 bases). The CDR3 runs to 16 residues. V was pared by 8 bases and J by 0 bases, with 19 bases between. Germline V gene lookup returns CDR1 WSHSY and CDR2 SAAADI. Here the CDR3 DNA reads TGCGCCAGCCGCAGGGCTAGTGACTTTATGAACACTGAAGCTTTCTTT. Encoded protein: CASRRASDFMNTEAFF.

This chain links TRBV29-1 with TRBJ2-2; 9 bases align to TRBD2. With 4 bases clipped from V and 1 base from J, the junction kept 7 bases outside the gene matches. This CDR3 comprises 16 residues. Germline values: CDR1 SQVTM, CDR2 ANQGSEA. Written as DNA, the CDR3 is TGCAGCGTTGCCCCTAGCGGGGATTGGAACACCGGGGAGCTGTTTTTT. This codes for CSVAPSGDWNTGELFF.

The rearrangement uses TRBV10-3 and TRBJ1-1, with a weak D call TRBD1 (5 bases). V was cut by 4 bases and J by 4 bases, with 10 bases left in between. This CDR3 comprises 13 residues. CDR1 and CDR2 from the germline V gene are ENHRY and SYGVKD. The CDR3 loop reads CAISVGGVTEAFF. The CDR3 nucleotides read TGTGCCATCAGTGTGGGGGGGGTCACTGAAGCTTTCTTT.

V gene TRBV12-5 combines with J gene TRBJ2-5; 9 bases are a match to TRBD2. V lost 1 base, J lost 3 bases, and 0 bases stayed unmatched. Germline V CDR1 and CDR2: LGHNT, FRNRAP. The length of the CDR3 is 14 residues. CDR3 protein: CASGLGLAEETQYF. DNA of the CDR3: TGTGCTAGTGGTTTGGGACTAGCGGAAGAGACCCAGTACTTC.

The V call is TRBV7-8, the J call TRBJ1-2; unclear D gene. The CDR3 extends over 13 amino acids. V shed 2 bases and J shed 2 bases, with 6 bases lying between them. The germline CDR1 and CDR2 sequences are SGHVS and FQNEAQ. In nucleotides, the CDR3 is TGTGCCAGCAGCTTAATGCAGAACTATGGCTACACCTTC. It yields the protein CASSLMQNYGYTF.

The chain combines TRBV27 with TRBJ2-7; 8 nucleotides line up with TRBD2. The J segment lost 3 bases and the V segment lost 3 bases, leaving 7 bases of the junction unmatched. CDR3 length: 15 amino acids. Germline-derived CDR1 and CDR2 are MNHEY and SMNVEV (reference sequence). CDR3 sequence reads: CASSFSGDGNYEQYF. As DNA, the CDR3 is TGTGCCAGCAGTTTTAGCGGGGACGGCAACTACGAGCAGTACTTC.

This clone has more than one count but fewer than ten. V and J are TRBV11-2 and TRBJ1-1, with TRBD1 as a possible D gene (6 bases). The CDR3 is 12 residues long. V lost 5 bases, J lost 6 bases, and 10 bases lay in between. Germline V gene sequence: CDR1 SGHAT, CDR2 FQNNGV. The CDR3 loop is CASSLRQAEAFF. The CDR3 bases are TGTGCCAGCAGCCTCCGACAGGCTGAAGCTTTCTTT.

V and J are TRBV6-1 and TRBJ2-7; 7 bases line up with TRBD1. Germline V gene data show CDR1 as MNHNS and CDR2 as SASEGT. V dropped 11 bases and J dropped 4; count of bases not matched to a gene: 14. The CDR3 consists of 14 residues. The CDR3, as DNA: TGTGCCGTCCGAGGGGGCGGACTCCGGTACGAGCAGTACTTC. Amino acids: CAVRGGGLRYEQYF.

The rearrangement uses TRBV5-8 and TRBJ1-5, with TRBD1 as a possible D gene (5 bases). Trimming took 1 base from V and 1 from J, leaving 9 bases between them. From germline, CDR1 is SGHTS and CDR2 YDEGEE. This CDR3 region has 15 residues. Written as DNA, the CDR3 is TGTGCCAGCAGCTTGATGGCAGGGAGCAATCAGCCCCAGCATTTT. This sequence encodes CASSLMAGSNQPQHF.

The chain is built from TRBV6-1 and TRBJ2-1, with TRBD2 matching over 12 bases. The germline CDR1 and CDR2 sequences are MNHNS and SASEGT. The CDR3 is 15 amino acids. The junction had 4 bases not matched to a gene; V was cut back by 2 bases and J by 8 bases. The CDR3 reads CASSESSGGADEQFF. The CDR3, as DNA: TGTGCCAGCAGTGAATCTAGCGGGGGGGCTGATGAGCAGTTCTTC.

The chain has TRBV4-3 and TRBJ1-5; tentative D call: TRBD1 (6 bases). There are 17 residues in the CDR3. Per germline, CDR1 LGHNA and CDR2 YSLEER. V lost 0 bases, J lost 4 bases, and 16 bases lay in between. The CDR3 region is CASSQDFGGGGNQPQHF. DNA for the CDR3: TGCGCCAGCAGCCAAGATTTTGGGGGGGGCGGGAATCAGCCCCAGCATTTT.